This TCR beta chain stems from a study of cytomegalovirus exposure and HLA in healthy donors. The PCR employed 60 Vbeta primers together with 13 Jbeta primers. Sequencing used immunoSEQ multiplex PCR; TCRdb keeps in-frame clones, though not all of them. The sample consists of hundreds of thousands of clones, over 80% of them appearing once. V was clipped by 4 bases and J by 4 bases; unmatched bases: 8. From germline, CDR1 is SGHDT and CDR2 YYEEEE. The CDR3 spans 15 residues. This clone was counted between two and nine times. This clonotype was sampled from a boy younger than 10 in good health and CMV-seronegative. The rearrangement links TRBV5-6 to TRBJ1-2; 9 bases align to TRBD1. The material sequenced was PBMCs. For the CDR3, the DNA is TGTGCCAGCAGCGGCCCGGGACAGGGAACCTATGGCTACACCTTC. Translation: CASSGPGQGTYGYTF.